Below, 2 T cell receptor beta chains from the same sample are listed, as sequenced in a study of human versus mouse CDR3 diversity and MHC coevolution. Using immunoSEQ multiplex PCR, the repertoire was profiled, and TCRdb retains in-frame clones only, with some absent. Among approximately 81,000 clones, over 85% were seen once, and the ten largest hold about 1.4%. The sequencing input was naive CD4+ T cells from blood. Subset meaning: CD45RO-negative CD62L-positive naive CD4 T cells. Receptor source: a person aged 25-75 years in good health.

The CDR3 DNA is TGTGCCAGCAGCGCCCGGACTAGCGGGGTCGAGCAGTACTTC. Its protein product is CASSARTSGVEQYF. The V gene is TRBV7-2, the J gene TRBJ2-7, with 12 positions matching TRBD2. This CDR3 spans 14 amino acids. The trim removed 5 bases at V and 6 bases at J, leaving 5 bases unmatched. From germline, CDR1 is SGHTA and CDR2 FQGNSA.

The count of this clone is one. The chain couples TRBV6-9 to TRBJ2-2; the D is unclear. The V end lost 4 bases, the J end lost 6 bases, and 3 bases lay between the germline ends. The germline CDR1 and CDR2 sequences are MNHGY and SVAAGI. The CDR3 has 11 residues. This chain's CDR3 is CASSLAGELFF. CDR3 in DNA: TGTGCCAGCAGTTTAGCCGGGGAGCTGTTTTTT.